This is a list of T cell receptor beta chains from one sample in a study of shared clonotypes between healthy human individuals. Sequencing was performed with immunoSEQ multiplex PCR; in TCRdb, only in-frame clones are kept and a portion is missing. In the table there are about 600,000 clones, nearly 97% of which are singletons. Specimen: naive CD8+ T cells sorted from blood. The receptors derive from a woman aged 30 to 39 in good health. The CDR3 runs from the conserved cysteine through the conserved F or W. A D gene is named only where the DNA matches it firmly. Only part of the rows carry a size: once, few, many, or a class if the clone is expanded.

cdr3_aa: CASSLGTATEAFF; cdr3_nt: TGTGCCAGCAGCCTCGGGACAGCAACTGAAGCTTTCTTT; j_call: TRBJ1-1; v_call: TRBV25-1; d_call: TRBD1; clone_size: -
cdr3_aa: CASSAWDGSYEQYF; cdr3_nt: TGTGCCAGCAGTGCCTGGGACGGATCCTACGAGCAGTACTTC; j_call: TRBJ2-7; v_call: TRBV27; d_call: -; clone_size: -
cdr3_aa: CASSFGEDTEAFF; cdr3_nt: TGTGCCAGCAGCTTCGGAGAGGACACTGAAGCTTTCTTT; j_call: TRBJ1-1; v_call: TRBV7-6; d_call: -; clone_size: -
cdr3_aa: CASSLRSSMPVNTEAFF; cdr3_nt: TGCGCCAGCAGCCTAAGATCGTCCATGCCTGTAAACACTGAAGCTTTCTTT; j_call: TRBJ1-1; v_call: TRBV4-1; d_call: -; clone_size: -
cdr3_aa: CASSHTGGRYEQYF; cdr3_nt: TGTGCCAGCAGCCACACAGGGGGCCGGTACGAGCAGTACTTC; j_call: TRBJ2-7; v_call: TRBV27; d_call: TRBD1; clone_size: -
cdr3_aa: CASSLSSASSYNEQFF; cdr3_nt: TGTGCCAGCAGTTTATCTAGCGCCAGCTCCTACAATGAGCAGTTCTTC; j_call: TRBJ2-1; v_call: TRBV27; d_call: -; clone_size: -
cdr3_aa: CASSSETASSGANVLTF; cdr3_nt: TGTGCCAGCAGTTCAGAGACCGCGAGCTCTGGGGCCAACGTCCTGACTTTC; j_call: TRBJ2-6; v_call: TRBV28; d_call: -; clone_size: -
cdr3_aa: CASSLSYGNSYEQYF; cdr3_nt: TGTGCCAGCAGTTTATCGTACGGGAACTCCTACGAGCAGTACTTC; j_call: TRBJ2-7; v_call: TRBV27; d_call: -; clone_size: few
cdr3_aa: CASSIFAGGEQFF; cdr3_nt: TGTGCCAGTAGTATCTTTGCGGGGGGTGAGCAGTTCTTC; j_call: TRBJ2-1; v_call: TRBV19; d_call: TRBD2; clone_size: -
cdr3_aa: CASTSSGRASYEQYF; cdr3_nt: TGTGCCAGCACCTCTAGCGGGAGGGCATCCTACGAGCAGTACTTC; j_call: TRBJ2-7; v_call: TRBV28; d_call: TRBD2; clone_size: -
cdr3_aa: CASRSLIGSYEQYF; cdr3_nt: TGTGCCAGCAGGTCACTCATCGGGTCCTACGAGCAGTACTTC; j_call: TRBJ2-7; v_call: TRBV2; d_call: -; clone_size: -
cdr3_aa: CASSPGGPTYEQYF; cdr3_nt: TGTGCCAGCAGCCCGGGGGGGCCAACCTACGAGCAGTACTTC; j_call: TRBJ2-7; v_call: TRBV7-2; d_call: TRBD2; clone_size: -
cdr3_aa: CSVEGRYTEAFF; cdr3_nt: TGCAGCGTCGAGGGAAGATACACTGAAGCTTTCTTT; j_call: TRBJ1-1; v_call: TRBV29-1; d_call: -; clone_size: -
cdr3_aa: CASSLEGIQETQYF; cdr3_nt: TGTGCCAGCAGCTTAGAAGGGATACAAGAGACCCAGTACTTC; j_call: TRBJ2-5; v_call: TRBV11-2; d_call: -; clone_size: -
cdr3_aa: CASSLAYRTASGYEQYF; cdr3_nt: TGTGCCAGCAGCTTGGCCTACAGGACCGCGAGCGGGTACGAGCAGTACTTC; j_call: TRBJ2-7; v_call: TRBV5-6; d_call: -; clone_size: -
cdr3_aa: CASSSGGLLFTDTQYF; cdr3_nt: TGTGCCAGCAGCTCAGGGGGGTTATTATTCACAGATACGCAGTATTTT; j_call: TRBJ2-3; v_call: TRBV5-6; d_call: -; clone_size: -
cdr3_aa: CASSSSYYNEQFF; cdr3_nt: TGTGCCAGCAGTAGTAGCTACTACAATGAGCAGTTCTTC; j_call: TRBJ2-1; v_call: TRBV25-1; d_call: -; clone_size: -
cdr3_aa: CASRLAGGPGEQFF; cdr3_nt: TGTGCCAGCAGACTAGCGGGAGGGCCGGGTGAGCAGTTCTTC; j_call: TRBJ2-1; v_call: TRBV27; d_call: TRBD2; clone_size: once
cdr3_aa: CASSEAGGAPGYEQYF; cdr3_nt: TGCGCCAGCAGTGAGGCGGGGGGGGCGCCCGGGTACGAGCAGTACTTC; j_call: TRBJ2-7; v_call: TRBV10-2; d_call: TRBD2; clone_size: -
cdr3_aa: CASSLRGREAYEQYF; cdr3_nt: TGTGCCAGCAGTTTACGTGGCAGGGAAGCCTACGAGCAGTACTTC; j_call: TRBJ2-7; v_call: TRBV28; d_call: -; clone_size: -
cdr3_aa: CASTLMGLAGYEQYF; cdr3_nt: TGTGCCAGCACTCTGATGGGGCTAGCGGGCTACGAGCAGTACTTC; j_call: TRBJ2-7; v_call: TRBV6-1; d_call: TRBD2; clone_size: -
cdr3_aa: CASSSDRESYEQYF; cdr3_nt: TGTGCCAGCAGTTCGGACCGTGAATCCTACGAGCAGTACTTC; j_call: TRBJ2-7; v_call: TRBV27; d_call: -; clone_size: -
cdr3_aa: CASMQREGTDTQYF; cdr3_nt: TGTGCCAGTATGCAGCGGGAGGGCACAGATACGCAGTATTTT; j_call: TRBJ2-3; v_call: TRBV19; d_call: TRBD2; clone_size: -
cdr3_aa: CASRGADYSNQPQHF; cdr3_nt: TGTGCCAGCAGGGGGGCAGATTATAGCAATCAGCCCCAGCATTTT; j_call: TRBJ1-5; v_call: TRBV2; d_call: -; clone_size: -
cdr3_aa: CASTGLAGADTGELFF; cdr3_nt: TGTGCCAGCACCGGACTAGCGGGAGCCGACACCGGGGAGCTGTTTTTT; j_call: TRBJ2-2; v_call: TRBV28; d_call: TRBD2; clone_size: -
cdr3_aa: CASSDGRINTGELFF; cdr3_nt: TGTGCCAGCAGTGACGGGAGGATTAACACCGGGGAGCTGTTTTTT; j_call: TRBJ2-2; v_call: TRBV2; d_call: TRBD2; clone_size: -